A selection of T cell receptor beta chains follows, all from one sample in a study of cytomegalovirus exposure and HLA in healthy donors. The assay was immunoSEQ multiplex PCR, and TCRdb's table has in-frame clones only and misses some. Here the sample spans approximately 270,000 clones, about 90% being singletons. Sequenced: PBMCs. The receptor set was obtained from a man younger than 35 in good health and CMV-seropositive. Both conserved end residues are part of each CDR3. The order of the fields is clone size, V gene, J gene, D gene, CDR3 protein, CDR3 DNA. A D gene is named only where the DNA matches it firmly. Size values are once, few and many counts, or a class for expanded clones, and some rows have none.

size: -; V: TRBV2; J: TRBJ2-1; D: -; CDR3: CASLGGQSSYNEQFF; DNA: TGTGCCAGCCTTGGCGGGCAAAGCTCCTACAATGAGCAGTTCTTC
size: -; V: TRBV27; J: TRBJ2-1; D: -; CDR3: CASSWGVAYNEQFF; DNA: TGTGCCAGTTCCTGGGGAGTAGCCTACAATGAGCAGTTCTTC
size: -; V: TRBV7-8; J: TRBJ2-1; D: -; CDR3: CASSLRAGSYNEQFF; DNA: TGTGCCAGCAGCTTACGGGCGGGGTCCTACAATGAGCAGTTCTTC
size: -; V: TRBV25-1; J: TRBJ1-1; D: -; CDR3: CASSAKMNTEAFF; DNA: TGTGCCAGCAGTGCCAAGATGAACACTGAAGCTTTCTTT
size: -; V: TRBV4-1; J: TRBJ2-7; D: TRBD2; CDR3: CASSQDQILRGRTYEQYF; DNA: TGCGCCAGCAGCCAAGATCAGATTTTGCGCGGGAGGACCTACGAGCAGTACTTC
size: -; V: TRBV7-6; J: TRBJ1-4; D: -; CDR3: CASSLGRGGGGKLFF; DNA: TGTGCCAGCAGCTTAGGGCGGGGAGGAGGCGGAAAACTGTTTTTT
size: once; V: TRBV6-1; J: TRBJ2-7; D: TRBD2; CDR3: CASTQRTSSYEQYF; DNA: TGTGCCAGCACTCAACGGACTAGTTCCTACGAGCAGTACTTC
size: -; V: TRBV30; J: TRBJ1-3; D: -; CDR3: CAWTYGTSSGNTIYF; DNA: TGTGCCTGGACATACGGGACAAGCTCTGGAAACACCATATATTTT
size: -; V: TRBV7-2; J: TRBJ1-3; D: -; CDR3: CASSPRENSGNTIYF; DNA: TGTGCCAGCAGCCCGAGGGAAAACTCTGGAAACACCATATATTTT
size: -; V: TRBV7-9; J: TRBJ2-1; D: TRBD2; CDR3: CASSPIAGGDEQFF; DNA: TGTGCCAGCAGCCCAATAGCGGGAGGGGATGAGCAGTTCTTC
size: -; V: TRBV6-1; J: TRBJ2-7; D: -; CDR3: CASSLGGLYEQYF; DNA: TGTGCCAGCAGTCTGGGGGGCCTTTACGAGCAGTACTTC
size: -; V: TRBV29-1; J: TRBJ1-5; D: -; CDR3: CSVAGGNSNQPQHF; DNA: TGCAGCGTCGCGGGGGGGAATAGCAATCAGCCCCAGCATTTT
size: -; V: TRBV2; J: TRBJ2-1; D: -; CDR3: CASSEDSRYNEQFF; DNA: TGTGCCAGCAGTGAAGACAGCCGTTACAATGAGCAGTTCTTC
size: -; V: TRBV5-1; J: TRBJ2-7; D: -; CDR3: CASSLVVAGSYEQYF; DNA: TGCGCCAGCAGCTTGGTGGTGGCGGGATCCTACGAGCAGTACTTC
size: -; V: TRBV19; J: TRBJ1-2; D: TRBD1; CDR3: CASGDRGLSGYTF; DNA: TGTGCCAGCGGGGACAGGGGGTTAAGTGGCTACACCTTC
size: -; V: TRBV27; J: TRBJ1-2; D: TRBD1; CDR3: CASSLSMGTGGIFAMGYTF; DNA: TGTGCCAGCAGTTTATCGATGGGGACAGGGGGTATATTCGCCATGGGCTACACCTTC
size: -; V: TRBV7-9; J: TRBJ2-7; D: TRBD2; CDR3: CASSRGLAYEQYF; DNA: TGTGCCAGCAGCCGAGGACTAGCCTACGAGCAGTACTTC
size: -; V: TRBV25-1; J: TRBJ1-2; D: TRBD1; CDR3: CASSVEVGQGEGGYTF; DNA: TGTGCCAGCAGTGTGGAGGTTGGGCAGGGGGAGGGTGGCTACACCTTC
size: -; V: TRBV9; J: TRBJ2-2; D: TRBD1; CDR3: CASSTTGGATGELFF; DNA: TGTGCCAGCAGCACGACAGGGGGAGCTACCGGGGAGCTGTTTTTT
size: -; V: TRBV27; J: TRBJ2-7; D: TRBD1; CDR3: CASSLRGLDPYEQYF; DNA: TGTGCCAGCAGTTTAAGGGGGCTGGACCCCTACGAGCAGTACTTC
size: -; V: TRBV19; J: TRBJ2-4; D: -; CDR3: CASSIEVRGNIQYF; DNA: TGTGCCAGTAGTATAGAGGTTCGTGGAAACATTCAGTACTTC
size: -; V: TRBV10-3; J: TRBJ2-1; D: -; CDR3: CAIRLSDSDYNEQFF; DNA: TGTGCCATCAGGTTATCGGACAGCGATTATAATGAGCAGTTCTTC
size: -; V: TRBV29-1; J: TRBJ2-7; D: TRBD2; CDR3: CSVEFPPPTSGGAYEQYF; DNA: TGCAGCGTTGAATTTCCCCCCCCTACTAGCGGGGGGGCCTACGAGCAGTACTTC
size: -; V: TRBV29-1; J: TRBJ1-2; D: -; CDR3: CSVEGHQANYGYTF; DNA: TGCAGCGTTGAAGGGCACCAAGCTAACTATGGCTACACCTTC
size: -; V: TRBV5-4; J: TRBJ2-7; D: -; CDR3: CASSQDLNYEQYF; DNA: TGTGCCAGCAGCCAAGACTTAAATTACGAGCAGTACTTC
size: -; V: TRBV2; J: TRBJ2-5; D: -; CDR3: CASRRDVGRETQYF; DNA: TGTGCCAGCAGGCGGGACGTCGGACGGGAGACCCAGTACTTC
size: -; V: TRBV5-4; J: TRBJ2-7; D: -; CDR3: CASSAPGRDPREQYF; DNA: TGTGCCAGCAGCGCTCCGGGTCGAGATCCGAGGGAGCAGTACTTC
size: -; V: TRBV9; J: TRBJ2-5; D: -; CDR3: CASSPRGGGAETQYF; DNA: TGTGCCAGCAGCCCCCGGGGCGGCGGGGCGGAGACCCAGTACTTC
size: -; V: TRBV2; J: TRBJ2-7; D: TRBD2; CDR3: CASHRTSGSYEQYF; DNA: TGTGCCAGCCACCGGACTAGCGGATCCTACGAGCAGTACTTC
size: -; V: TRBV6-5; J: TRBJ1-1; D: -; CDR3: CASSYSWDTEAFF; DNA: TGTGCCAGCAGTTACTCGTGGGACACTGAAGCTTTCTTT
size: -; V: TRBV4-1; J: TRBJ1-2; D: -; CDR3: CASSQEITRANYGYTF; DNA: TGCGCCAGCAGCCAAGAGATAACCAGGGCTAACTATGGCTACACCTTC
size: -; V: TRBV5-1; J: TRBJ1-3; D: -; CDR3: CASSDASSGNTIYF; DNA: TGCGCCAGCTCGGACGCGAGCTCTGGAAACACCATATATTTT
size: -; V: TRBV29-1; J: TRBJ1-2; D: -; CDR3: CSVVGAGVDYGYTF; DNA: TGCAGCGTTGTTGGGGCAGGGGTGGACTATGGCTACACCTTC
size: -; V: TRBV5-4; J: TRBJ1-1; D: TRBD1; CDR3: CASSQPKTGGTEAFF; DNA: TGTGCCAGCAGCCAGCCAAAGACAGGGGGCACTGAAGCTTTCTTT
size: -; V: TRBV27; J: TRBJ2-7; D: TRBD2; CDR3: CASSLGTSGRPYEQYF; DNA: TGTGCCAGCAGTTTAGGCACTAGCGGGAGGCCCTACGAGCAGTACTTC
size: -; V: TRBV6-6; J: TRBJ1-2; D: -; CDR3: CASSSGQTGYTF; DNA: TGTGCCAGCAGTTCGGGACAAACGGGCTACACCTTC
size: few; V: TRBV27; J: TRBJ1-1; D: -; CDR3: CASMDPGMNTEAFF; DNA: TGTGCCAGCATGGACCCTGGGATGAACACTGAAGCTTTCTTT
size: -; V: TRBV6-5; J: TRBJ2-7; D: -; CDR3: CATSPRAARAHEQYF; DNA: TGTGCCACTTCCCCTAGGGCAGCCAGGGCCCACGAGCAGTACTTC
size: -; V: TRBV2; J: TRBJ2-7; D: -; CDR3: CASSEALGAQYF; DNA: TGTGCCAGCAGTGAAGCGCTGGGGGCGCAGTACTTC
size: -; V: TRBV27; J: TRBJ1-4; D: -; CDR3: CASSSPTGFGGEKLFF; DNA: TGTGCCAGCAGTTCACCCACAGGTTTTGGGGGGGAAAAACTGTTTTTT
size: -; V: TRBV30; J: TRBJ1-1; D: -; CDR3: CAWIDSMNTEAFF; DNA: TGTGCCTGGATAGACAGTATGAACACTGAAGCTTTCTTT
size: -; V: TRBV5-1; J: TRBJ2-3; D: -; CDR3: CASSTHRTDTQYF; DNA: TGCGCCAGCAGCACCCACAGAACAGATACGCAGTATTTT
size: -; V: TRBV15; J: TRBJ2-2; D: -; CDR3: CATSRSPTGELFF; DNA: TGTGCCACCAGCAGATCGCCGACCGGGGAGCTGTTTTTT
size: -; V: TRBV6-5; J: TRBJ1-3; D: TRBD1; CDR3: CASSLQGFSGNTIYF; DNA: TGTGCCAGCAGTCTACAGGGGTTTTCTGGAAACACCATATATTTT
size: -; V: TRBV28; J: TRBJ2-7; D: TRBD2; CDR3: CASSLTRGGSYEQYF; DNA: TGTGCCAGCAGTCTGACCCGGGGGGGCTCCTACGAGCAGTACTTC
size: -; V: TRBV28; J: TRBJ2-7; D: -; CDR3: CASSPPDGTDEQYF; DNA: TGTGCCAGCAGTCCCCCAGATGGGACTGATGAGCAGTACTTC
size: -; V: TRBV2; J: TRBJ2-3; D: -; CDR3: CASSEGLRGGTDTQYF; DNA: TGTGCCAGCAGTGAAGGTCTGAGGGGTGGCACAGATACGCAGTATTTT